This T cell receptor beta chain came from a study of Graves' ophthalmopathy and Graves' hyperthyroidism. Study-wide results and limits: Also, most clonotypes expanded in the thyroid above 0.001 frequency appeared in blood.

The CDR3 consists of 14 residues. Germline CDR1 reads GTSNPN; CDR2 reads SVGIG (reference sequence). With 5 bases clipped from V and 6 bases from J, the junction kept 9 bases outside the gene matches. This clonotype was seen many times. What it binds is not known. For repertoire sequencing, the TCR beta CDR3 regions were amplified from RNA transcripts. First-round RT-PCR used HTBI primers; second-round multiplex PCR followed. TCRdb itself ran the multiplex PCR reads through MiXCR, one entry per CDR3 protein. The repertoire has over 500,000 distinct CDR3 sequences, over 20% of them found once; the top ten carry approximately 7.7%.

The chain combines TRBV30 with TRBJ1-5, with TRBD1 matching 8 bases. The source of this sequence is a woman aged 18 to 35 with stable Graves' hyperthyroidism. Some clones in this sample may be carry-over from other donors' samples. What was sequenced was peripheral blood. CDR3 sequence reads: CAWGASGGGQPQHF. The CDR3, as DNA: TGTGCCTGGGGTGCCTCAGGGGGCGGTCAGCCCCAGCATTTT.